This T cell receptor (beta chain) was recorded in a study of shared clonotypes between healthy human individuals. Study conclusions and caveats: An effect of sequencing depth on clonotype sharing among donors was expected.

Only in-frame clones appear in the TCRdb table, and some are missing; sequencing was by immunoSEQ multiplex PCR. The table includes 170,000 or so clones, approximately 62% detected once. For this clone: Its antigen is still unknown. At one end the junction does not follow the germline gene, possibly because of a read error.

Germline assignment: CDR1 SEHNR and CDR2 FQNEAQ (reference sequence). This CDR3 has 15 amino acids. The chain couples TRBV7-9 to TRBJ2-1, with TRBD2 identical over 12 bases. This TCR derives from a man younger than 45 in good health. Sequencing input: memory CD4+ T cells sorted from blood. The subset denotes: CD45RA-negative fraction. CDR3 DNA sequence: TGTGCCAGCAGCCTAGCGGGAGGGCCGTTTAATGAGCAGTTCTTC. It is translated as CASSLAGGPFNEQFF.